The 21 T cell receptor beta chains below all came from one sample that was sequenced in a study of regulatory T cells in long-lasting Graves disease. Time point reported: persistent/refractory GD, antithyroid drugs over 5 years with positive TRAb. Generation of the TCR library employed RNA extracted from PBMCs. iRepertoire HTBI primers and Arm-PCR of CDR3 regions built TCR beta libraries. TCRdb used MiXCR to reprocess the multiplex PCR reads, holding one entry per CDR3 protein. The sample lists a few hundred thousand distinct CDR3 sequences, 20% to 30% occurring once. This material consisted of peripheral blood mononuclear cells (PBMCs), taken when the disease was refractory, from a patient treated with antithyroid drugs. These TCRs come from a female donor with Graves disease.

The chain recombines TRBV19 with TRBJ2-7, with D tentatively TRBD1 (5 bases). V lost 1 base and J lost 5, with 12 bases in between. This CDR3 is 14 amino acids long. Germline CDR1 and CDR2: LNHDA and SQIVND (reference sequence). The CDR3 loop reads CASSIVQGGHEQYF. For the CDR3, the DNA is TGTGCCAGTAGTATAGTTCAGGGCGGCCACGAGCAGTACTTC.

This clonotype was seen a few times. The chain uses TRBV29-1 and TRBJ2-2; 9 nucleotides agree with TRBD1. This CDR3 spans 11 amino acids. The germline V gene encodes CDR1 SQVTM and CDR2 ANQGSEA. The V and J ends lost 7 bases and 6 bases, in that order; junction bases with no gene match: 0. CDR3: CSGDRAGELFF. DNA of the CDR3: TGCAGCGGGGACAGGGCCGGGGAGCTGTTTTTT.

This clonotype came up a few times. The chain carries TRBV6-5 and TRBJ2-1, with no clear D. This CDR3 region has 13 residues. Trimming removed 2 bases at V and 7 bases at J, with 9 bases between. Germline values: CDR1 MNHEY, CDR2 SVGAGI. CDR3 coding DNA: TGTGCCAGCAGTTACGCGTCTGCTAATGAGCAGTTCTTC. This gives the protein CASSYASANEQFF.

This chain joins TRBV29-1 and TRBJ1-4, with 10 bases aligning to TRBD1. Unmatched junction bases numbered 6, after V lost 5 bases and J lost 3 bases. CDR3 length equals 15 residues. Germline CDR1 reads SQVTM; CDR2 reads ANQGSEA. CDR3 protein: CSVQPTGGPNEKLFF. The CDR3 DNA reads TGCAGCGTTCAGCCGACAGGGGGCCCTAATGAAAAACTGTTTTTT. Supplemented by reference TRBV29-1 and TRBJ1-4, the full variable domain reads SAVISQKPSRDICQRGTSLTIQCQVDSQVTMMFWYRQQPGQSLTLIATANQGSEATYESGFVIDKFPISRPNLTFSTLTVSNMSPEDSSIYLCSVQPTGGPNEKLFFGSGTQLSVL.

There are many counts of this clonotype. The chain couples TRBV20-1 to TRBJ1-5; 7 bases agree with TRBD1. The CDR3 has 13 residues. The V gene's germline CDR1 is DFQATT and CDR2 SNEGSKA (reference sequence). With 5 bases clipped from V and 12 bases from J, the junction kept 13 bases outside the gene matches. CDR3 sequence reads: CSAPTGAGRSQHF. The CDR3 DNA reads TGCAGTGCTCCCACAGGGGCGGGAAGGAGCCAGCATTTT.

This clonotype has more than one count but fewer than ten. The CDR3 DNA sequence: TGTGCCAGCAGTGTAGCGGGAGGGGTAACCAATGAGCAGTTCTTC. This sequence encodes CASSVAGGVTNEQFF. The chain has TRBV2 and TRBJ2-1, with 11 bases lining up with TRBD2. This CDR3 has 15 amino acids. V shed 4 bases and J 6 bases; nucleotides not matched to a gene: 5. CDR1 and CDR2 (germline): SNHLY, FYNNEI.

There are a few counts of this clonotype. V is TRBV18 and J is TRBJ1-3; D is unresolved. The CDR3 extends over 15 amino acids. Germline CDR1 KGHSH, CDR2 LQKENI. V dropped 2 bases and J dropped 1 base, with 9 bases sitting between them. CDR3 sequence reads: CASSPEQFSGNTIYF. CDR3 nucleotides: TGTGCCAGCTCACCAGAACAGTTTTCTGGAAACACCATATATTTT.

The table lists this clonotype with many counts. The chain couples TRBV11-2 to TRBJ2-5; no clear D gene. The CDR3 loop spans 13 amino acids. The V and J ends lost 2 bases and 5 bases respectively, with 9 bases between them. Germline CDR1 SGHAT, CDR2 FQNNGV. This CDR3 is CASSLSGLETQYF. For the CDR3, the DNA is TGTGCCAGCAGCTTATCGGGCCTGGAGACCCAGTACTTC.

This clonotype was counted at least ten times. V gene TRBV6-2 or TRBV6-3 combines with J gene TRBJ2-7, with D tentatively TRBD1 (5 bases). This CDR3 is 15 amino acids long. Germline lookup yields CDR1 MNHEY and CDR2 SVGEGT. Trimming left V 4 bases short and J 0 bases short, with 13 bases between. The CDR3 DNA reads TGTGCCAGCAGTTCATCGACAGTCCTCTCCTACGAGCAGTACTTC. It yields the protein CASSSSTVLSYEQYF.

This clonotype was detected many times. CDR3 nucleotide sequence: TGTGCCAGCTCACCACAGGGGGCGAACATTCAGTACTTC. Its protein product is CASSPQGANIQYF. The J gene is TRBJ2-4, the V gene TRBV18; 7 bases match TRBD1. The V segment lost 1 base and the J segment 7 bases; nucleotides outside the gene matches: 1. The CDR3 has 13 amino acids. CDR1 and CDR2 (germline): KGHSH, LQKENI.

This clonotype was seen a handful of times. This sequence joins TRBV7-2 and TRBJ1-5; D may be TRBD1 (5 bases). Germline loops: CDR1 SGHTA, CDR2 FQGNSA. The CDR3 is made up of 16 amino acids. V lost 1 base, J lost 0 bases, and 10 bases lay in between. Written as DNA, the CDR3 is TGTGCCAGCAGCTTAGTGGAGGGGCGTAGCAATCAGCCCCAGCATTTT. Translated, it gives CASSLVEGRSNQPQHF.

This clonotype has at least ten counts. The rearrangement joins TRBV2 to TRBJ1-1, with D perhaps matching TRBD1 (6 bases). V was cut by 6 bases and J by 1 base, with 9 bases left in between. Germline V gene lookup returns CDR1 SNHLY and CDR2 FYNNEI. This CDR3 is 13 amino acids long. CDR3 coding DNA: TGTGCCAGCAGAGAACAGGGGAACACTGAAGCTTTCTTT. Translated: CASREQGNTEAFF.

Only a few counts were recorded for this clonotype. J is TRBJ1-6 and V is TRBV20-1; TRBD1 agrees at 7 bases. Germline trimming cut 6 bases from V and 9 bases from J; bases unmatched to any gene: 14. From germline, CDR1 is DFQATT and CDR2 SNEGSKA (reference sequence). The CDR3 is made up of 15 amino acids. CDR3 residues: CSASIQGFLGSPLHF. The CDR3 region has the DNA TGCAGTGCCAGTATACAGGGGTTCCTTGGTTCACCCCTCCACTTT.

The V and J genes are TRBV7-9 and TRBJ1-1; possibly TRBD1 for D (5 bases). This CDR3 has 13 amino acids. Germline values: CDR1 SEHNR, CDR2 FQNEAQ (reference sequence). Trimming took 10 bases from V and 3 from J, leaving 15 bases between them. The chain's CDR3 is CATRRGGYTEAFF. CDR3 sequence (DNA): TGTGCCACCCGGCGGGGGGGATACACTGAAGCTTTCTTT. Supplemented by reference TRBV7-9 and TRBJ1-1, the full variable domain reads DTGVSQNPRHKITKRGQNVTFRCDPISEHNRLYWYRQTLGQGPEFLTYFQNEAQLEKSRLLSDRFSAERPKGSFSTLEIQRTEQGDSAMYLCATRRGGYTEAFFGQGTRLTVV.

This clonotype was observed at least ten times. As DNA, the CDR3 is TGTGCCAGCAGGCGGGGGGAATATGGCTACACCTTC. Translated: CASRRGEYGYTF. The chain has TRBV2 and TRBJ1-2; maybe TRBD1 (5 bases). Germline V gene data show CDR1 as SNHLY and CDR2 as FYNNEI. There are 12 residues in the CDR3. V lost 6 bases and J lost 5, with 10 bases in between.

This clonotype appeared a few times. The chain is built from TRBV29-1 and TRBJ1-2; no firm D call. CDR1 is SQVTM and CDR2 is ANQGSEA in the germline V gene. The CDR3 has 13 residues. V was pared by 4 bases and J by 7 bases, with 16 bases between. CDR3 residues: CSVASSRERGYTF. The DNA of the CDR3 is TGCAGCGTTGCAAGCTCGAGGGAACGTGGCTACACCTTC. The whole variable domain, filled in from reference TRBV29-1 and TRBJ1-2, reads SAVISQKPSRDICQRGTSLTIQCQVDSQVTMMFWYRQQPGQSLTLIATANQGSEATYESGFVIDKFPISRPNLTFSTLTVSNMSPEDSSIYLCSVASSRERGYTFGSGTRLTVV.

About this clonotype: One end of the junction is discordant with germline, which a read error may explain. The chain couples TRBV2 to TRBJ2-6, with 7 nucleotides matching TRBD1. The germline CDR1 and CDR2 sequences are SNHLY and FYNNEI. This CDR3 contains 15 residues. Here the CDR3 DNA reads TGTGTCAGCAGTGACAGGGTGGATGGGGCCAACGTCCTGACTTTC. Its translation: CVSSDRVDGANVLTF.

J is TRBJ2-7 and V is TRBV12-3 or TRBV12-4; weak D call: TRBD1 (6 bases). V dropped 8 bases and J dropped 0 bases, with 14 bases sitting between them. The CDR3 is made up of 14 amino acids. The CDR3 spells CASSRGQNSYEQYF. The DNA of the CDR3 is TGTGCCAGCTCCCGCGGACAGAACTCCTACGAGCAGTACTTC.

The chain is built from TRBV19 and TRBJ1-1; D not resolved. This CDR3 has 12 amino acids. Germline V lookup: CDR1 LNHDA, CDR2 SQIVND (reference sequence). V was trimmed by 4 bases and J by 5 bases, leaving 8 bases between them. In DNA, the CDR3 is TGTGCCAGTAGTACGATGGGGACTGAAGCTTTCTTT. Protein sequence: CASSTMGTEAFF.

The chain couples TRBV29-1 to TRBJ2-7; 10 bases map to TRBD2. V trimming: 2 bases; J trimming: 6 bases; junction bases outside the gene matches: 10. Germline CDR1 SQVTM, CDR2 ANQGSEA. The CDR3 consists of 15 residues. This CDR3 reads CSVEQLAGSSREQYF. In nucleotides, the CDR3 is TGCAGCGTTGAACAACTAGCGGGATCTTCTCGCGAGCAGTACTTC.

This chain links TRBV29-1 with TRBJ2-7, with TRBD2 identical over 14 bases. V dropped 4 bases and J dropped 5; count of bases not matched to a gene: 7. CDR3 length: 15 amino acids. CDR1 SQVTM and CDR2 ANQGSEA come from the germline V gene. The CDR3 spells CSVVGTSGSWDEQYF. In DNA, the CDR3 is TGCAGCGTTGTGGGGACTAGCGGGAGTTGGGACGAGCAGTACTTC.